These T cell receptor beta chains were read from a single sample in a study of cytomegalovirus exposure and HLA in healthy donors. Method: immunoSEQ multiplex PCR; TCRdb's copy keeps in-frame clones and lacks some. The sample includes 150,000 to 170,000 clones, nearly 80% of them seen just once. Sequencing was done on a sample of PBMCs. These receptors were obtained from a man aged 25 to 40 in good health and CMV-seropositive. Both conserved end residues are trimmed from each CDR3. The order of the fields is V gene, J gene, clone size, D gene, CDR3 protein. The D gene is left open where the match is weak. Clone size, where shown, is once, few, many, or a class for clones that have expanded.

v_gene: TRBV28; j_gene: TRBJ1-1; abundance: .; d_gene: TRBD1; CDR3aa: ASSLRAGGSTEAF
v_gene: TRBV7-8; j_gene: TRBJ2-7; abundance: .; d_gene: TRBD2; CDR3aa: ASSPGTSGGYEQY
v_gene: TRBV7-8; j_gene: TRBJ2-5; abundance: .; d_gene: .; CDR3aa: ASSLGSGKETQY
v_gene: TRBV7-9; j_gene: TRBJ2-7; abundance: few; d_gene: TRBD1; CDR3aa: ASSSRDRDAYEQY
v_gene: TRBV5-4; j_gene: TRBJ2-7; abundance: .; d_gene: .; CDR3aa: ASSRGRSSYEQY
v_gene: TRBV5-5; j_gene: TRBJ2-6; abundance: .; d_gene: .; CDR3aa: ASSLGRPGANVLT
v_gene: TRBV10-2; j_gene: TRBJ2-7; abundance: .; d_gene: TRBD2; CDR3aa: ASSELGTNYEQY
v_gene: TRBV9; j_gene: TRBJ1-3; abundance: .; d_gene: .; CDR3aa: ASSATGYSGNTIY
v_gene: TRBV18; j_gene: TRBJ2-5; abundance: few; d_gene: TRBD2; CDR3aa: ASSPSVAGETQY
v_gene: TRBV19; j_gene: TRBJ2-3; abundance: .; d_gene: TRBD2; CDR3aa: ASSLSGGQDTQY
v_gene: TRBV19; j_gene: TRBJ1-1; abundance: .; d_gene: .; CDR3aa: ASSFLDTEAF
v_gene: TRBV2; j_gene: TRBJ2-5; abundance: .; d_gene: .; CDR3aa: ASSEDSWAPPGTQY
v_gene: TRBV9; j_gene: TRBJ2-5; abundance: .; d_gene: TRBD2; CDR3aa: ASSVTSGPQETQY
v_gene: TRBV6-6; j_gene: TRBJ1-1; abundance: .; d_gene: TRBD1; CDR3aa: ASSYGTGMNTEAF
v_gene: TRBV28; j_gene: TRBJ1-5; abundance: .; d_gene: .; CDR3aa: ASIAGFNQPQH
v_gene: TRBV28; j_gene: TRBJ1-6; abundance: .; d_gene: .; CDR3aa: ASSLPGIRNSPLH
v_gene: TRBV5-4; j_gene: TRBJ2-1; abundance: once; d_gene: .; CDR3aa: ASSLGTAYSTYNEQF
v_gene: TRBV28; j_gene: TRBJ1-5; abundance: .; d_gene: TRBD1; CDR3aa: ASRLQGAGQPQH